This TCR beta chain was observed in a study of control samples from healthy donors and cancer patients (dated by TCRdb to about 2020). The library was obtained by the immunoSEQ multiplex PCR assay. TCRdb stores this immuneACCESS table with in-frame sequences only. Part of the clones is absent; in the studies checked, under half of the shortfall reflects unresolved V genes, and no reason is known for the rest. The sample profile shows around 48,000 clones; 93% of them were found once. In total, the top ten clones hold 23% of the sample. As to this clone: Its recognized antigen is unknown. No qualities accompany the bases; no much larger clone lies one base away.

The CDR3, from cysteine to phenylalanine, totals 15 residues. CDR3 DNA is the only sequence kept; it has 45 bases, read in frame from the first base. For this chain, trimming is 6 bases at the V end and 3 bases at the J end, and the number of junction bases without a gene match is 10. The germline V gene (reference sequence) supplies CDR1 LNHDA and CDR2 SQIVND. Sequenced sample: PBMCs. Recombination connected TRBV19 to TRBJ2-7, with 8 bases in between that match TRBD2. The sequence was obtained from a woman between 50 and 59 years old with head and neck cancer. The CDR3 is CASRRAAGGLYEQYF. Here is the DNA: TGTGCCAGTAGACGGGCGGCGGGAGGCCTCTACGAGCAGTACTTC.